This passage covers 9 T cell receptor beta chains from one sample sequenced in a study of CXCR3-negative and CXCR3-positive naive CD8 T cells. The antigens for these receptors are not known. Findings of the study overall: Naive cells that were CXCR3-positive had more hydrophobic TRB CDR3s (compared with CXCR3-negative naive cells).

UMI-labeled 5' RACE yielded the TRB cDNA libraries. TCRdb derives one entry per CDR3 protein from the 5' RACE reads, leaving out DNA. With under 85,000 distinct CDR3 sequences in the sample, the ten largest clones hold just over 0.7%. The sample comprised naive CXCR3+ CD8+ T cells from blood. Regarding subset: CD45RO-CCR7+CD27+CD95- naive CD8+ T cells expressing CXCR3 (TNR3+). These receptors all stem from a human donor in good health. Some clones in this sample may be carry-over from other donors' samples.

The chain employs TRBV13 and TRBJ1-1. CDR1 is PRHDT and CDR2 is FYEKMQ in the germline V gene (reference sequence). This CDR3 is built from 12 residues. The CDR3 loop reads CASSALGTEAFF. Full variable domain (missing parts from reference TRBV13 and TRBJ1-1): AAGVIQSPRHLIKEKRETATLKCYPIPRHDTVYWYQQGPGQDPQFLISFYEKMQSDKGSIPDRFSAQQFSDYHSELNMSSLELGDSALYFCASSALGTEAFFGQGTRLTVV.

The rearrangement joins TRBV25-1 to TRBJ2-7; the TCRdb D gene call, TRBD1, has no DNA to confirm it. The CDR3 length is 13 residues. Per germline, CDR1 MGHDK and CDR2 SYGVNS. The CDR3 is CASRASGAYEQYF.

V and J are TRBV2 and TRBJ2-2. This CDR3 is built from 14 residues. The V gene's germline CDR1 is SNHLY and CDR2 FYNNEI. This chain's CDR3 is CASSEAGATGELFF.

V gene TRBV23-1 combines with J gene TRBJ2-1; TCRdb picks TRBD1, but there is no DNA to check that call. TRBV23-1 is an open reading frame, and its role is uncertain. This CDR3 spans 20 amino acids. The CDR3 loop is CASSQSPDRATPSSYNEQFF.

V gene TRBV23-1 combines with J gene TRBJ2-3; TCRdb lists TRBD2, though no DNA is available to test this call. TRBV23-1 is labeled an ORF, and its function is uncertain. The CDR3 contains 15 residues. This CDR3 reads CASSQARKSTDTQYF.

This sequence joins TRBV7-9 and TRBJ2-7; TCRdb gives TRBD1 as the D gene, but with no DNA this cannot be confirmed. Germline CDR1 SEHNR, CDR2 FQNEAQ (reference sequence). This CDR3 region has 14 residues. The CDR3 region is CASSLDPQGDEQYF. Full variable domain (rest looked up from reference TRBV7-9 and TRBJ2-7): DTGVSQNPRHKITKRGQNVTFRCDPISEHNRLYWYRQTLGQGPEFLTYFQNEAQLEKSRLLSDRFSAERPKGSFSTLEIQRTEQGDSAMYLCASSLDPQGDEQYFGPGTRLTVT.

The chain is built from TRBV27 and TRBJ1-2; TCRdb's D call, TRBD1, is unchecked because there is no DNA. CDR3 size: 15 residues. Germline CDR1 MNHEY, CDR2 SMNVEV (reference sequence). The CDR3 region is CASSLFGGLKDGYTF.

V usage is TRBV10-3 and J usage is TRBJ2-5; there is no DNA to check the TCRdb D call of TRBD1. The germline CDR1 and CDR2 sequences are ENHRY and SYGVKD. The length of the CDR3 is 14 residues. The CDR3 sequence: CAISELGHQETQYF.

The J gene is TRBJ2-7, the V gene TRBV12-3 or TRBV12-4; the TRBD2 assignment by TCRdb is unverifiable without DNA. This CDR3 is 18 amino acids long. CDR3 in amino acids: CASSFGLAGGELSYEQYF.